Listed below are T cell receptor beta chains from one sample, sequenced in a study of T cell repertoires in cytomegalovirus infection. Each CDR3 protein is one row after TCRdb ran MiXCR on the reads. In the table there are around 570,000 distinct CDR3 sequences, over 35% of which are singletons. Which antigens these TCRs recognize remains unknown. The input for sequencing was cultured PBMCs, taken from culture after CMV antigen stimulation. These receptors were obtained from a human donor in good health (CMV status not recorded). Some clones in this sample may be carry-over from other donors' samples. Each CDR3 is given with its conserved first and last residue.

J: TRBJ2-7; V: TRBV7-2; CDR3: CASATWGGWYEQYF
J: TRBJ2-7; V: TRBV10-3; CDR3: CAIRPTSGSYEQYF
J: TRBJ2-1; V: TRBV7-6; CDR3: CASSRGPEGEQFF
J: TRBJ2-1; V: TRBV11-2; CDR3: CASSLGQRRKQFF
J: TRBJ2-7; V: TRBV6-5; CDR3: CATKPGTDSYEQYF
J: TRBJ2-1; V: TRBV7-2; CDR3: CARATWGGEQFF
J: TRBJ1-2; V: TRBV28; CDR3: CASRSPGRGYGYTF
J: TRBJ1-5; V: TRBV7-7; CDR3: CASSPSIRGPQHF
J: TRBJ1-1; V: TRBV12-3/TRBV12-4; CDR3: CASSFQTYTEAFF
J: TRBJ2-1; V: TRBV2; CDR3: CASSEVGGGAYNEQFF
J: TRBJ2-2; V: TRBV7-2; CDR3: CASSLDWERGGELFF
J: TRBJ1-3; V: TRBV2; CDR3: CASRQDTSGNTIYF
J: TRBJ2-6; V: TRBV6-6; CDR3: CASSYSILGTGDLSGANVLTF
J: TRBJ1-1; V: TRBV7-2; CDR3: CASNLRGISPEAFF
J: TRBJ1-2; V: TRBV7-9; CDR3: CASSLVSQGNGYTF
J: TRBJ2-7; V: TRBV7-8; CDR3: CASSRRDRDTYEQYF
J: TRBJ1-4; V: TRBV7-6; CDR3: CASSLRGAYEKLFF
J: TRBJ2-5; V: TRBV6-1; CDR3: CASSSVGGRTEETQYF
J: TRBJ2-2; V: TRBV9; CDR3: CASSPESGPINTGELFF
J: TRBJ1-1; V: TRBV7-2; CDR3: CASSLVGGGAGGFSEAFF
J: TRBJ2-7; V: TRBV9; CDR3: CASGDSYEQYF
J: TRBJ2-5; V: TRBV12-3/TRBV12-4; CDR3: CASSGQFGETQYF
J: TRBJ2-4; V: TRBV12-3/TRBV12-4; CDR3: CASSLRGGGDIQYF
J: TRBJ2-5; V: TRBV7-2; CDR3: CASSLASRGRETQYF
J: TRBJ2-7; V: TRBV9; CDR3: CASSPLRAGGPEEQYF
J: TRBJ1-5; V: TRBV7-2; CDR3: CVSSFSSNQPQHF